The 20 T cell receptor beta chains below all came from one sample that was sequenced in a study of T cells in narcolepsy. Assay: immunoSEQ multiplex PCR; the TCRdb copy retains only in-frame clones and omits some. The repertoire holds fewer than 35,000 clones, with roughly four fifths as singletons. Sequenced input: CD45RA- memory CD4+ T cells from PBMCs. Receptor source: a human donor with narcolepsy.

The chain recombines TRBV6-1 with TRBJ1-3; no clear D. This CDR3 has 15 residues. Germline V CDR1 and CDR2: MNHNS, SASEGT. V lost 2 bases and J lost 0, with 8 bases in between. The CDR3 nucleotides are TGTGCCAGCAGTGAACACCTTATCTCTGGAAACACCATATATTTT. This encodes CASSEHLISGNTIYF.

This chain uses TRBV5-1 with TRBJ2-7, with D perhaps matching TRBD2 (5 bases). V lost 4 bases, J lost 0 bases, and 14 bases lay in between. The V gene's germline CDR1 is SGHRS and CDR2 YFSETQ. The CDR3 sequence is 15 residues long. CDR3: CASSPYSGRSYEQYF. As DNA, the CDR3 is TGCGCCAGCAGCCCCTACAGCGGACGCTCCTACGAGCAGTACTTC.

The chain links TRBV2 to TRBJ1-1, with D unclear. V was clipped by 2 bases and J by 1 base, with 5 bases between them. The CDR3 length is 13 residues. CDR1 is SNHLY and CDR2 is FYNNEI in the germline V gene. The CDR3 DNA sequence: TGTGCCAGCAGTGAAAGGCAGAACACTGAAGCTTTCTTT. It is translated as CASSERQNTEAFF.

The chain is built from TRBV6-6 and TRBJ2-1; TRBD2 might be the D (6 bases). Trimming removed 4 bases from V and 10 bases from J, with 11 bases in between. The CDR3 length is 12 residues. Germline CDR1 MNHNY, CDR2 SVGAGI (reference sequence). The CDR3 bases are TGTGCCAGCAGTTCCCCGGCGGGGGAGCAGTTCTTC. Its translation: CASSSPAGEQFF.

The gene calls are TRBV2 and TRBJ2-7; possibly TRBD1 or TRBD2 for D (5 bases each). This CDR3 is 14 amino acids long. V lost 2 bases and J lost 2, with 10 bases in between. Per germline, CDR1 SNHLY and CDR2 FYNNEI. CDR3 in amino acids: CASSEQGPTYEQYF. CDR3 DNA: TGTGCCAGCAGTGAACAGGGACCCACCTACGAGCAGTACTTC.

This chain connects TRBV19 to TRBJ2-7; TRBD1 agrees at 10 bases. V lost 1 base, J lost 6 bases, and 3 bases stayed unmatched. Germline assignment: CDR1 LNHDA and CDR2 SQIVND (reference sequence). This CDR3 region has 14 residues. The CDR3 coding sequence is TGTGCCAGTAGTATAGCGACAGGGGGCGGCGAGCAGTACTTC. Translating gives CASSIATGGGEQYF.

This clone has more than one count but fewer than ten. The CDR3 DNA is TGTGCCAGTAAGACGCCGGGACAGGATAATTCACCCCTCCACTTT. It is translated as CASKTPGQDNSPLHF. V gene TRBV19 combines with J gene TRBJ1-6, with 8 positions matching TRBD1. J was trimmed by 5 bases and V by 7 bases; bases with no gene match: 7. This CDR3 comprises 15 residues. Germline values: CDR1 LNHDA, CDR2 SQIVND (reference sequence).

V usage is TRBV9 and J usage is TRBJ2-1; tentatively, D is TRBD1 (6 bases). Trimming shortened V by 3 bases and J by 7 bases, and 11 bases separated the two germline ends. Germline CDR1 is SGDLS and CDR2 is YYNGEE. The CDR3 spans 13 residues. CDR3 loop: CASSGPTGNEQFF. Written as DNA, the CDR3 is TGTGCCAGCAGCGGGCCCACAGGGAATGAGCAGTTCTTC.

CDR3 sequence: CASMPQGIENTIYF. In DNA form, the CDR3 reads TGTGCCAGTATGCCGCAGGGAATCGAAAACACCATATATTTT. The chain carries TRBV19 and TRBJ1-3, with a possible D match to TRBD1 (5 bases). Germline lookup yields CDR1 LNHDA and CDR2 SQIVND (reference sequence). With 7 bases removed from V and 6 bases from J, the gap between germline ends came to 16 bases. The CDR3 runs 14 residues.

This clone was found a few times. The V gene is TRBV2, the J gene TRBJ1-1; D is unresolved. V dropped 7 bases and J dropped 0 bases, with 12 bases sitting between them. The germline V gene has CDR1 SNHLY and CDR2 FYNNEI. This CDR3 contains 14 residues. The CDR3 is CASILSAMNTEAFF. For the CDR3, the DNA is TGTGCCAGCATCCTGAGCGCAATGAACACTGAAGCTTTCTTT. Supplemented by reference TRBV2 and TRBJ1-1, the full variable domain reads EPEVTQTPSHQVTQMGQEVILRCVPISNHLYFYWYRQILGQKVEFLVSFYNNEISEKSEIFDDQFSVERPDGSNFTLKIRSTKLEDSAMYFCASILSAMNTEAFFGQGTRLTVV.

The chain has TRBV2 and TRBJ1-3; TRBD1 agrees at 7 bases. Germline trimming cut 7 bases from V and 4 bases from J; bases unmatched to any gene: 4. Germline lookup yields CDR1 SNHLY and CDR2 FYNNEI. This CDR3 contains 13 residues. The CDR3 nucleotides read TGTGCCAGCACCACGGACAGGGGAAACACCATATATTTT. Amino acids: CASTTDRGNTIYF.

The chain recombines TRBV19 with TRBJ1-4, with unresolved D. Germline lookup yields CDR1 LNHDA and CDR2 SQIVND (reference sequence). This CDR3 contains 16 residues. The germline V and J ends were trimmed by 3 bases and 1 base, with 12 bases remaining between them. The DNA of the CDR3 is TGTGCCAGTAGTATCTGGCAAGGCGGAACTAATGAAAAACTGTTTTTT. Encoded protein: CASSIWQGGTNEKLFF.

V usage is TRBV2 and J usage is TRBJ1-2; 11 bases are a match to TRBD1. With 8 bases clipped from V and 4 bases from J, the junction kept 9 bases outside the gene matches. Germline CDR1 reads SNHLY; CDR2 reads FYNNEI. This CDR3 is built from 15 residues. The CDR3: CASRDRGSSFYGYTF. Written as DNA, the CDR3 is TGTGCCAGCCGGGACAGGGGGTCCTCCTTCTATGGCTACACCTTC.

The chain combines TRBV6-5 with TRBJ2-1; a weak D match, TRBD2 (6 bases). CDR3 length equals 14 residues. The V and J ends lost 2 bases and 7 bases respectively, with 12 bases between them. Germline V gene data show CDR1 as MNHEY and CDR2 as SVGAGI. This chain's CDR3 is CASSYSGPRNEQFF. The CDR3 DNA follows: TGTGCCAGCAGTTACAGCGGGCCTCGGAATGAGCAGTTCTTC.

This rearrangement joins TRBV5-5 to TRBJ2-3; D uncertain. The CDR3 is made up of 15 amino acids. In germline, CDR1 is SGHKS, CDR2 YYEKEE (reference sequence). Between the trimmed V and J ends, which lost 4 bases and 1 base, there was a span of 13 bases. The DNA of the CDR3 is TGTGCCAGCAGCCCACTTGCGAGTGGCACAGATACGCAGTATTTT. This codes for CASSPLASGTDTQYF.

J is TRBJ1-1 and V is TRBV28, with D maybe TRBD1 (6 bases). This CDR3 contains 13 residues. The germline V gene encodes CDR1 MDHEN and CDR2 SYDVKM. V shed 5 bases and J shed 3 bases, with 10 bases lying between them. The CDR3 coding sequence is TGTGCCAGCAGTCCCCCAGGGGACACTGAAGCTTTCTTT. Protein product: CASSPPGDTEAFF.

As for this clone: The junction differs from germline at one of its ends, possibly a read error. V gene TRBV27 combines with J gene TRBJ2-6; D possibly corresponds to TRBD2 (7 bases). The CDR3 has 13 amino acids. CDR1 MNHEY and CDR2 SMNVEV come from the germline V gene (reference sequence). This CDR3 reads CASRGAGANVPTF. CDR3 bases: TGTGCCAGCAGGGGGGCGGGGGCCAACGTCCCGACTTTC.

The chain combines TRBV2 with TRBJ1-2; maybe TRBD1 (6 bases). The CDR3 covers 15 residues. V lost 1 base and J 6 bases, leaving 15 bases between the germline ends. Germline V gene data show CDR1 as SNHLY and CDR2 as FYNNEI. The CDR3 region has the DNA TGTGCCAGCAGTGAAGTCTTGACAGGTCGGCATGGCTACACCTTC. Its protein is CASSEVLTGRHGYTF.

V gene TRBV28 combines with J gene TRBJ1-1, with 12 bases fitting TRBD1. The CDR3 runs to 15 residues. Germline V gene sequence: CDR1 MDHEN, CDR2 SYDVKM. With V trimmed by 6 bases and J by 4 bases, 6 bases remained unmatched. CDR3 protein: CASSRDRGRTTEAFF. The CDR3, as DNA: TGTGCCAGCAGCCGGGACAGGGGGCGGACCACTGAAGCTTTCTTT.

The count of this clone is one. V gene TRBV7-9 combines with J gene TRBJ1-3, with D hard to call. Trimming cost V 5 bases and J 3 bases, with 14 bases left between them. From germline, CDR1 is SEHNR and CDR2 FQNEAQ (reference sequence). The CDR3 spans 15 residues. CDR3 DNA sequence: TGTGCCAGCAGCCCTAAGGTTAGGGTTGGAAACACCATATATTTT. Its protein is CASSPKVRVGNTIYF.